Detailed here is one T cell receptor (beta chain). The data derive from a study of OX40 agonist ivuxolimab in advanced cancers. The assay was immunoSEQ multiplex PCR, and TCRdb's table has in-frame clones only and misses some. The sample has some 130,000 clones; roughly nine tenths are singletons. The V gene's germline CDR1 is SGDLS and CDR2 YYNGEE. CDR3 length equals 14 residues. Trimming removed 1 base at V and 4 bases at J, with 11 bases between. The TCR sequence derives from an adult with an advanced solid tumor such as melanoma, head and neck, liver or kidney cancer. This chain uses TRBV9 with TRBJ1-2; D uncertain. This material consisted of CD4+ or CD8+ T cells sorted from blood, taken in a trial of the OX40 agonist ivuxolimab. The CDR3 DNA reads as TGTGCCAGCAGCGTAACGGACGGCTCCTATGGCTACACCTTC. Its translation: CASSVTDGSYGYTF.